These T cell receptor beta chains were read from a single sample in a study of identical twins. One entry per CDR3 protein results from TCRdb running MiXCR on the 5' RACE reads. The repertoire holds roughly 1.6 million distinct CDR3 sequences, with less than 35% as singletons. Specimen: cord blood. The receptors stem from a newborn girl in good health. CDR3s include the opening cysteine and the closing phenylalanine or tryptophan. A D gene is named only where the DNA matches it firmly. Clone size, where shown, is once, few, many, or a class for clones that have expanded.

clone_size	v_call	j_call	d_call	cdr3_nt	cdr3_aa
few	TRBV6-6	TRBJ1-2	-	TGTGCCAGCAGTTACAGCGACACTTATGGCTACACCTTC	CASSYSDTYGYTF
-	TRBV29-1	TRBJ1-1	TRBD1	TGCAGCGCAGCGACAGGGGCGTTGAACACTGAAGCTTTCTTT	CSAATGALNTEAFF
-	TRBV11-2	TRBJ2-3	TRBD2	TGTGCCAGCAGCGGACTAGCGTCAGCACCCAGTAATACGCAGTATTTT	CASSGLASAPSNTQYF
-	TRBV24-1	TRBJ2-7	-	TGTGCCACCAGTGATCCCGCGATCCACAATGAGCAGTACTTC	CATSDPAIHNEQYF
few	TRBV27	TRBJ2-1	-	TGTGCCAGCAGTTTATGGGGACAAAACTACAATGAGCAGTTCTTC	CASSLWGQNYNEQFF
-	TRBV5-1	TRBJ2-1	-	TGCGCCAGCAGCTTGGAGAGCGGCGTCCTAGGCGAGCAGTTCTTC	CASSLESGVLGEQFF
-	TRBV6-5	TRBJ2-6	TRBD1	TGTGCCAGCAGTTACTTTCGGGACAGAGCCTCCGGGGCCAACGTCCTGACTTTC	CASSYFRDRASGANVLTF
-	TRBV7-9	TRBJ2-3	TRBD2	TGTGCCAGCAGCTTGTCGGCGGGAGGGGGAGATACGCAGTATTTT	CASSLSAGGGDTQYF
-	TRBV28	TRBJ2-1	-	TGTGCCAGCAGTTTAGGCCTAAGAATTGAAGGGGAGCAGTTCTTC	CASSLGLRIEGEQFF
-	TRBV20-1	TRBJ1-2	-	TGCAGTGCTAGTCAGGGAGTATTGCACGGCTACACCTTC	CSASQGVLHGYTF
few	TRBV19	TRBJ1-5	-	TGTGCCAGCGGAGCTGATAGCAATCAGCCCCAGCATTTT	CASGADSNQPQHF
-	TRBV3-1	TRBJ2-5	TRBD2	TGTGCCAGCAGCCAAGTGCGGACTAGCGGGTTACATCAAGAGACCCAGTACTTC	CASSQVRTSGLHQETQYF
-	TRBV5-6	TRBJ1-3	-	TGTGCCAGCAGGGGGACGGAACAGGGCTCTGGAAACACCATATATTTT	CASRGTEQGSGNTIYF
few	TRBV29-1	TRBJ1-2	TRBD1	TGCAGCGTTGGGACAGGCAATAACTATGGCTACACCTTC	CSVGTGNNYGYTF
many	TRBV28	TRBJ2-7	-	TGTGCCAGCAGCTCTCGACTCAGCTCCTACGAGCAGTACTTC	CASSSRLSSYEQYF
few	TRBV5-1	TRBJ1-4	-	TGCGCCAGCAGCTTTAATGGGGGGGCGAGCGAAAAACTGTTTTTT	CASSFNGGASEKLFF
-	TRBV7-8	TRBJ2-1	TRBD1	TGTGCCAGCAGCTTATCCAAATTGACAGGGAACAATGAGCAGTTCTTC	CASSLSKLTGNNEQFF
-	TRBV27	TRBJ2-7	-	TGTGCCAGCAGTTGGGGCCGGAATTACGAGCAGTACTTC	CASSWGRNYEQYF
many	TRBV25-1	TRBJ1-1	-	TGTGCCAGCAGTGAATTGAGGAACACTGAAGCTTTCTTT	CASSELRNTEAFF
few	TRBV15	TRBJ2-1	TRBD2	TGTGCCACCAGCCCCCGACTAGCGGGAGTATACCCCTACAATGAGCAGTTCTTC	CATSPRLAGVYPYNEQFF
-	TRBV2	TRBJ2-3	TRBD2	TGTGCCAGCAGTGAGTTAACCGGGACTAGCGGATGCACAGATACGCAGTATTTT	CASSELTGTSGCTDTQYF
-	TRBV12-3/TRBV12-4	TRBJ2-7	TRBD2	TGTGCCAGCACCCCGGGGAGCGGGAGATTTGATGAGCAGTACTTC	CASTPGSGRFDEQYF
-	TRBV19	TRBJ2-7	-	TGTGCCAGTAGTATCGGGGGACATCTACCTTACGAGCAGTACTTC	CASSIGGHLPYEQYF
few	TRBV24-1	TRBJ2-1	-	TGTGCCACCAGTGAGTCAGGGGACTGGACCTCTGGGGAAGGGCAGTTCTTC	CATSESGDWTSGEGQFF
-	TRBV5-6	TRBJ1-2	-	TGTGCCAGCAGCCGAGGGGTGAACCCCTATGGCTACACCTTC	CASSRGVNPYGYTF
-	TRBV5-1	TRBJ2-7	-	TGCGCCAGCAGCTTAGGGGGTCGCCTCTCCTACGAGCAGTACTTC	CASSLGGRLSYEQYF